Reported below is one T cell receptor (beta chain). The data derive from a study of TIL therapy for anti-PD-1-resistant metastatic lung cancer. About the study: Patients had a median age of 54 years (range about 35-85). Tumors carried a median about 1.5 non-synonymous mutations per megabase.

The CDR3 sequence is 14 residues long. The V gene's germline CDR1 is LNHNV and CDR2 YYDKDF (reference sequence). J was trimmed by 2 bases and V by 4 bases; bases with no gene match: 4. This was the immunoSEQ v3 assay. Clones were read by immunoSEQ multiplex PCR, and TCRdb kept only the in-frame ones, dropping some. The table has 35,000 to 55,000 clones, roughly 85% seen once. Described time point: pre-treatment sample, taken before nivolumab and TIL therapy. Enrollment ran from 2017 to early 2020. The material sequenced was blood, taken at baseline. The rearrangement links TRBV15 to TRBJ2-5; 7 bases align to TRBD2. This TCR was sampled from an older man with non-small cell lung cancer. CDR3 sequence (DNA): TGTGCCACCAGCACGGATAGCGGGCAAGAGACCCAGTACTTC. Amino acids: CATSTDSGQETQYF.